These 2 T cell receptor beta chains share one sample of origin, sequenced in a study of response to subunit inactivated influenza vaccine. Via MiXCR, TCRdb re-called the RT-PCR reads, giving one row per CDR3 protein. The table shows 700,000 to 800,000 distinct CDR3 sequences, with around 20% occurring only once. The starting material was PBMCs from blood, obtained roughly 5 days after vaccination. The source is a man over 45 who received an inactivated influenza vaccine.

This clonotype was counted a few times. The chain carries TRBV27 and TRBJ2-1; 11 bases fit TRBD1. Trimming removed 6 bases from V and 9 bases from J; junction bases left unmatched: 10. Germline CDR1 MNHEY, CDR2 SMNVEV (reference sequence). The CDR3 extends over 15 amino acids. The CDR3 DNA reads TGTGCCAGCAGGTCGGGACAGGGGGGTTCGGTTGAGCAGTTCTTC. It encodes CASRSGQGGSVEQFF.

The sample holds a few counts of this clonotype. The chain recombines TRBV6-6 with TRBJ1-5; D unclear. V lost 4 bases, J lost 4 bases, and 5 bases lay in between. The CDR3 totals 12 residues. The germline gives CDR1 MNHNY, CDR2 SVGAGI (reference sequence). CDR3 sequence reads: CASSSVNQPQHF. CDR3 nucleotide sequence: TGTGCCAGCAGTTCCGTAAATCAGCCCCAGCATTTT.